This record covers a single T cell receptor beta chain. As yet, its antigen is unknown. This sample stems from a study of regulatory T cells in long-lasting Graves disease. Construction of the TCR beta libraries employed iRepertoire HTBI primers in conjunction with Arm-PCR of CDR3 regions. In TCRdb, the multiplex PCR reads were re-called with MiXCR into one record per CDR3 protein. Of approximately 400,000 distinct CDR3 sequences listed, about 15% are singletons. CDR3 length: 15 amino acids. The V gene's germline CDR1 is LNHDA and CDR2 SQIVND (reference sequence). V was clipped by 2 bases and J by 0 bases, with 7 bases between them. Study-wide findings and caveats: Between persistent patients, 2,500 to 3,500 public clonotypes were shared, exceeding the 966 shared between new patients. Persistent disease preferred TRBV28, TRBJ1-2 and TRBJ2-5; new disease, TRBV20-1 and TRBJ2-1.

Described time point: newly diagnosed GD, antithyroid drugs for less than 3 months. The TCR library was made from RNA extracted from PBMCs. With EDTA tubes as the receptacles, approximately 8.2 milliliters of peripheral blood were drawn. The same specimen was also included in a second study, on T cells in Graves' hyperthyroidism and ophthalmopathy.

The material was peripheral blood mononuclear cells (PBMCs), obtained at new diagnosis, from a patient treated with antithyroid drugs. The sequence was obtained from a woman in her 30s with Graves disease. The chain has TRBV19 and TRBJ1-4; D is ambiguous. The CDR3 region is CASSIKPATNEKLFF. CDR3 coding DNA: TGTGCCAGTAGTATAAAGCCTGCAACTAATGAAAAACTGTTTTTT.